This record looks at one T cell receptor beta chain sequence and its context. This sample was taken from a study of blood T cell repertoires in COVID-19. Trimming cost V 4 bases and J 2 bases; bases outside gene matches: 11. CDR1 is SQVTM, CDR2 ANQGSEA, per germline. This CDR3 is 15 amino acids long. The data were produced by immunoSEQ multiplex PCR, yet TCRdb's version contains in-frame clones alone and is incomplete. Altogether 200,000 to 300,000 clones are present, approximately 83% being singletons, with the ten largest covering about 3.3%. The specimen sequenced was PBMCs or T cells enriched from blood (not recorded which). The J gene is TRBJ2-7, the V gene TRBV29-1; 7 bases fit TRBD1. This receptor was taken from a woman aged 40 to 49 with acute COVID-19. The chain's CDR3 is CSVAGWGTDPYEQYF. The CDR3 bases are TGCAGCGTTGCAGGGTGGGGGACAGACCCCTACGAGCAGTACTTC.